Below, 13 T cell receptor beta chains from the same sample are listed, as sequenced in a study of T cell responses to AZD1222 COVID-19 vaccine. Produced via immunoSEQ multiplex PCR; TCRdb's table is partial and in-frame only. This table holds roughly 150,000 clones, approximately 89% found once. The specimen was peripheral blood, collected on day 0 of AZD1222 vaccination. All receptors derive from an adult in good health.

The chain has TRBV4-2 and TRBJ1-3; no clear D. The CDR3 is 14 residues long. Germline V lookup: CDR1 LGHNA, CDR2 YNFKEQ. V was cut by 0 bases and J by 2 bases, with 5 bases left in between. CDR3 loop: CASSQDSAGNTIYF. The DNA for the CDR3 is TGTGCCAGCAGCCAAGATTCGGCTGGAAACACCATATATTTT.

V usage is TRBV30 and J usage is TRBJ1-3, with 8 bases identical to TRBD1. CDR1 and CDR2 (germline): GTSNPN, SVGIG (reference sequence). The trim removed 1 base at V and 2 bases at J, leaving 4 bases unmatched. CDR3 length equals 15 residues. CDR3 sequence: CAWSEGQATGNTIYF. The CDR3 nucleotides are TGTGCCTGGAGTGAGGGACAGGCGACTGGAAACACCATATATTTT.

The rearrangement uses TRBV3-1 (or the pseudogene TRBV3-2) and TRBJ2-1; 7 bases are shared with TRBD1. V shed 6 bases, J shed 1 base, and the junction held 9 bases outside the gene matches. This CDR3 is built from 16 residues. From germline, CDR1 is LGHDT and CDR2 YNNKEL (reference sequence). The CDR3 loop reads CASRNRTGNSYNEQFF. The CDR3 DNA is TGTGCCAGCAGAAACCGGACAGGTAATTCCTACAATGAGCAGTTCTTC.

The chain recombines TRBV5-1 with TRBJ1-4; D might be TRBD1 (5 bases). Germline V gene data show CDR1 as SGHRS and CDR2 as YFSETQ. CDR3 length equals 14 residues. Deletions cut 4 bases from V and 7 bases from J, with 14 bases between. The CDR3 sequence is CASSPITGGEKLFF. The DNA of the CDR3 is TGCGCCAGCAGCCCTATCACCGGGGGTGAAAAACTGTTTTTT. Together with reference TRBV5-1 and TRBJ1-4, the CDR3 gives the full variable domain: KAGVTQTPRYLIKTRGQQVTLSCSPISGHRSVSWYQQTPGQGLQFLFEYFSETQRNKGNFPGRFSGRQFSNSRSEMNVSTLELGDSALYLCASSPITGGEKLFFGSGTQLSVL.

This chain joins TRBV2 and TRBJ2-7; 7 positions match TRBD1. The CDR3 sequence is 12 residues long. Germline CDR1 is SNHLY and CDR2 is FYNNEI. The V segment lost 8 bases and the J segment 3 bases; nucleotides outside the gene matches: 4. The CDR3 region is CASGGQIYEQYF. In DNA, the CDR3 is TGTGCCAGCGGGGGACAGATCTACGAGCAGTACTTC.

The gene calls are TRBV24-1 and TRBJ2-3; TRBD1 or TRBD2 may be the D gene (6 bases each). The CDR3 length is 12 residues. The V end lost 9 bases, the J end lost 6 bases, and 12 bases lay between the germline ends. Germline V CDR1 and CDR2: KGHDR, SFDVKD. CDR3 nucleotide sequence: TGTGCCACCTCCTGGGGGGCGGATACGCAGTATTTT. It yields the protein CATSWGADTQYF.

The V call is TRBV6-5, the J call TRBJ2-1; D call uncertain. V dropped 9 bases and J dropped 9 bases, with 18 bases sitting between them. The germline CDR1 and CDR2 sequences are MNHEY and SVGAGI. The CDR3 length is 13 residues. The CDR3 spells CASFTTSRSEQFF. CDR3 DNA sequence: TGTGCCAGTTTTACTACAAGTCGGTCTGAGCAGTTCTTC.

This chain uses TRBV6-2 or TRBV6-3 with TRBJ2-7; D perhaps matches TRBD2 (6 bases). Trimming cost V 2 bases and J 0 bases, with 11 bases left between them. Germline V CDR1 and CDR2: MNHEY, SVGEGT. This CDR3 is 15 amino acids long. CDR3 DNA: TGTGCCAGCAGTTACGGGGCCGGGAGCTCCTACGAGCAGTACTTC. This gives the protein CASSYGAGSSYEQYF.

This clone was counted once. The chain couples TRBV11-2 to TRBJ1-5, with D perhaps matching TRBD1 (6 bases). V lost 4 bases and J lost 4, with 11 bases in between. Per the germline V gene, CDR1 is SGHAT and CDR2 is FQNNGV. The CDR3 is 14 residues long. The CDR3 loop is CASSSGQSNQPQHF. CDR3 DNA: TGTGCCAGCAGCTCAGGACAGTCAAATCAGCCCCAGCATTTT.

The chain uses TRBV5-5 and TRBJ1-2; unclear D gene. Germline values: CDR1 SGHKS, CDR2 YYEKEE (reference sequence). The CDR3 loop spans 15 amino acids. Trimming pared 4 bases from V and 4 bases from J, leaving 17 bases between. CDR3 in amino acids: CASSPTEGNFYGYTF. Written as DNA, the CDR3 is TGTGCCAGCAGCCCTACAGAGGGAAATTTCTATGGCTACACCTTC.

V and J are TRBV5-1 and TRBJ2-3, with D possibly matching TRBD1 (5 bases). V gave up 0 bases and J gave up 4 bases, with 9 bases separating them. CDR1 and CDR2 (germline): SGHRS, YFSETQ. The length of the CDR3 is 14 residues. DNA for the CDR3: TGCGCCAGCAGCTTGGTTGTAGGGGCAGATACGCAGTATTTT. Its translation is CASSLVVGADTQYF.

CDR3 in DNA: TGTGCCTGGAGTACAGGGACAGTTAGCAATCAGCCCCAGCATTTT. This translates into CAWSTGTVSNQPQHF. The V gene is TRBV30, the J gene TRBJ1-5; 7 positions match TRBD1. The CDR3 is 15 residues long. Germline assignment: CDR1 GTSNPN and CDR2 SVGIG (reference sequence). The trim removed 2 bases at V and 0 bases at J, leaving 4 bases unmatched.

This clone was found a few times. The chain employs TRBV4-1 and TRBJ2-1, with D perhaps TRBD1 or TRBD2 (5 bases each). The CDR3 totals 15 residues. The germline V gene encodes CDR1 MGHRA and CDR2 YSYEKL. V lost 4 bases to trimming and J lost 4 bases, with 14 bases between them. In nucleotides, the CDR3 is TGCGCCAGCAGCCTAGAGGGGAACTCTTACAATGAGCAGTTCTTC. It translates to CASSLEGNSYNEQFF.